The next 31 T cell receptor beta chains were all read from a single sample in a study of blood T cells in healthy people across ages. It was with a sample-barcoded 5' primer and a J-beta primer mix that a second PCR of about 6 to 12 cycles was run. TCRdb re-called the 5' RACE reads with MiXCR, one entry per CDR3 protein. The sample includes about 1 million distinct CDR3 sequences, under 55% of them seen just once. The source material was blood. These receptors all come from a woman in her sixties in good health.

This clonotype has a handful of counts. The chain's CDR3 is CASSQVKGEQFF. The CDR3 DNA sequence: TGTGCCAGCAGCCAAGTGAAAGGGGAGCAGTTCTTC. The V call is TRBV4-2, the J call TRBJ2-1; D is unresolved. The V gene's germline CDR1 is LGHNA and CDR2 YNFKEQ. The CDR3 length is 12 residues. The germline V and J ends were trimmed by 1 base and 10 bases, with 8 bases remaining between them.

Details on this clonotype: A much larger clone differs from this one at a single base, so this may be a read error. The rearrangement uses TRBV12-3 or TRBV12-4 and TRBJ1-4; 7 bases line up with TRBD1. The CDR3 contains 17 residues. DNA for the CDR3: TGTGCCAGCAGCTTACGACCAACAGGGTCAGGGGGTGAAAAACCGTTTTTT. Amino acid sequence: CASSLRPTGSGGEKPFF.

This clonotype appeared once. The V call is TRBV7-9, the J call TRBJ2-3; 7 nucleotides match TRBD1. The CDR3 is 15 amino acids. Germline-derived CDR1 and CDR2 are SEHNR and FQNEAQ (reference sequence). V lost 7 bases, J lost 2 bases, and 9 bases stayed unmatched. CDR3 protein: CASTLGGSDTDTQYF. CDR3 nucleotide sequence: TGTGCCAGCACCCTAGGGGGCTCAGACACAGATACGCAGTATTTT.

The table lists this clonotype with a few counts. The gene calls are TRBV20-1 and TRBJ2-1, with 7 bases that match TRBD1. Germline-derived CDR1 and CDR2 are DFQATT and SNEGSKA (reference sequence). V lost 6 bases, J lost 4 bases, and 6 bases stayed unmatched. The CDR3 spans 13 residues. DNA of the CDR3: TGCAGTGCCCCGGGACAGACTTACAATGAGCAGTTCTTC. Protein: CSAPGQTYNEQFF.

The CDR3 sequence: CASSLAGVLKPQHF. The CDR3 bases are TGTGCCAGCAGCTTGGCAGGGGTGTTGAAGCCCCAGCATTTT. The gene calls are TRBV11-2 and TRBJ1-5, with D maybe TRBD1 (6 bases). The CDR3 extends over 14 amino acids. V was clipped by 3 bases and J by 8 bases, with 14 bases between them. Per germline, CDR1 SGHAT and CDR2 FQNNGV.

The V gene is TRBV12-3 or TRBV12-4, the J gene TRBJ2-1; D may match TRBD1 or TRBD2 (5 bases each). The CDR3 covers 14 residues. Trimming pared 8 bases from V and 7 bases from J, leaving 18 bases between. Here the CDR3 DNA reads TGTGCCAGCGCGCCCGGGGCTCCGGGGAATGAGCAGTTCTTC. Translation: CASAPGAPGNEQFF.

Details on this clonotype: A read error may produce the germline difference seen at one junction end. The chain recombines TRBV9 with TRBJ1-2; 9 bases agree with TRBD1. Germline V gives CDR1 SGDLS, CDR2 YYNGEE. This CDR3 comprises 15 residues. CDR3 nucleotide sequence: TGTGCCAGCAGCCCAACAGGGGGCTTAGGCTATGACTACACCTTC. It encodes CASSPTGGLGYDYTF. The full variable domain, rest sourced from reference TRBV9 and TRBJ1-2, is DSGVTQTPKHLITATGQRVTLRCSPRSGDLSVYWYQQSLDQGLQFLIQYYNGEERAKGNILERFSAQQFPDLHSELNLSSLELGDSALYFCASSPTGGLGYDYTFGSGTRLTVV.

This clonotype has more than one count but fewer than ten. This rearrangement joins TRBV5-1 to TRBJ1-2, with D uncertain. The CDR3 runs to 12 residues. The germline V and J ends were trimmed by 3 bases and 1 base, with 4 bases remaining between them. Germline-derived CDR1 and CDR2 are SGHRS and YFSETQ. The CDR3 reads CASSSHNYGYTF. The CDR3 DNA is TGCGCCAGCAGCTCGCATAACTATGGCTACACCTTC.

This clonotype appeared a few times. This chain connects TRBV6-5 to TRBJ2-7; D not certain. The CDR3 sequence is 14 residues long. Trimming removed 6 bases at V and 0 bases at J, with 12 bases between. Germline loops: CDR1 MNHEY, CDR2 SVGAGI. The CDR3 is CASSAVLSSYEQYF. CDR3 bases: TGTGCCAGCAGCGCAGTCCTGAGCTCCTACGAGCAGTACTTC.

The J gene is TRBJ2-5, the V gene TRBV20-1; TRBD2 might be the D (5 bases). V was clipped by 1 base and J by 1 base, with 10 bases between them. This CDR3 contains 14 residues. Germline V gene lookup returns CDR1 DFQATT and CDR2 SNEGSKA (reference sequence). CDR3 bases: TGCAGTGCTAGAGCGAGCGGTCTCCAAGAGACCCAGTACTTC. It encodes CSARASGLQETQYF.

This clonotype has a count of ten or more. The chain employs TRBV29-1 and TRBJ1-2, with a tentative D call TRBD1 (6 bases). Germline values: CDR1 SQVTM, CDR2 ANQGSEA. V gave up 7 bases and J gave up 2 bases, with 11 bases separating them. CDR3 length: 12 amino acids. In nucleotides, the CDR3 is TGCAGCGGAGAAACAGGGAACTATGGCTACACCTTC. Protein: CSGETGNYGYTF.

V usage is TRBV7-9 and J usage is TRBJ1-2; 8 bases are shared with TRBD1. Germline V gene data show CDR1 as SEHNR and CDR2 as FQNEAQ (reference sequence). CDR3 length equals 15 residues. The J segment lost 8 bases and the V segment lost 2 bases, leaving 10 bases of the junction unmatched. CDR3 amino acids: CASSLQTGAFEGYTF. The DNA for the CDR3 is TGTGCCAGCAGCTTACAGACAGGGGCCTTTGAGGGCTACACCTTC. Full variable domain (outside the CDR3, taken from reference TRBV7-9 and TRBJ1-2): DTGVSQNPRHKITKRGQNVTFRCDPISEHNRLYWYRQTLGQGPEFLTYFQNEAQLEKSRLLSDRFSAERPKGSFSTLEIQRTEQGDSAMYLCASSLQTGAFEGYTFGSGTRLTVV.

The CDR3 bases are TGTGCCACCAGCGCTGCCCGGGACAGCAATCAGCCCCAGCATTTT. This codes for CATSAARDSNQPQHF. The chain has TRBV15 and TRBJ1-5, with D maybe TRBD1 (5 bases). The CDR3 covers 15 residues. Germline V gene sequence: CDR1 LNHNV, CDR2 YYDKDF (reference sequence). Trimming left V 5 bases short and J 1 base short, with 12 bases between.

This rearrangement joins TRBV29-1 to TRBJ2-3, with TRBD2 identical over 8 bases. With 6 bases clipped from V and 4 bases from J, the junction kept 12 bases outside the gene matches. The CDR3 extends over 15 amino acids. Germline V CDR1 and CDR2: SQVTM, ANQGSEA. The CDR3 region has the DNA TGCAGCGTGACCAGCGGGAGTGGGCCGGCAGATACGCAGTATTTT. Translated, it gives CSVTSGSGPADTQYF.

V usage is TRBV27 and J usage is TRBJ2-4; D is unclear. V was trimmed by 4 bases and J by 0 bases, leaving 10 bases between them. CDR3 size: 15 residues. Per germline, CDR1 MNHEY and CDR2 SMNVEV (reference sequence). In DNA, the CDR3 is TGTGCCAGCAGTTCCCCCACCAAAGCCAAAAACATTCAGTACTTC. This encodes CASSSPTKAKNIQYF.

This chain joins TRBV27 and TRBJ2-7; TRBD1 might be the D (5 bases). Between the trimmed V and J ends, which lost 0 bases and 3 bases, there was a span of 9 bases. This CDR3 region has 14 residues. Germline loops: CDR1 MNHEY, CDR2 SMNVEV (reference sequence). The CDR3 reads CASSLSKGYYEQYF. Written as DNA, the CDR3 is TGTGCCAGCAGTTTATCGAAGGGGTACTACGAGCAGTACTTC.

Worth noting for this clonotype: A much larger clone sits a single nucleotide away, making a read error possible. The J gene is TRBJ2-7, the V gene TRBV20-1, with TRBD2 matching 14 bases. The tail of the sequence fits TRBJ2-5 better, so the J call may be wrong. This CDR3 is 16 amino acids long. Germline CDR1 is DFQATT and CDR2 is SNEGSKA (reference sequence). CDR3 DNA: TGCAGTGCTGCCCTCGTCGGGACTAGCGGGAGAGAGACCCAGTACTTC. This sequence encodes CSAALVGTSGRETQYF.

CDR3 nucleotide sequence: TGTGCCAGCAGCTTAGCCCAATCGGAAGCTAACGGGCAGTTCTTC. Amino acid sequence: CASSLAQSEANGQFF. The rearrangement uses TRBV7-9 and TRBJ2-1; D uncertain. Between the trimmed V and J ends, which lost 0 bases and 12 bases, there was a span of 18 bases. The CDR3 spans 15 residues. CDR1 and CDR2 (germline): SEHNR, FQNEAQ (reference sequence).

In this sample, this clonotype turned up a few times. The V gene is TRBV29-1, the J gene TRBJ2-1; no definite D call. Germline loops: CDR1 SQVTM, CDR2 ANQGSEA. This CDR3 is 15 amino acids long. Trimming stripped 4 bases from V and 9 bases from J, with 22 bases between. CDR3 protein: CSVGVFSLSGGEQFF. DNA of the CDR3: TGCAGCGTTGGGGTCTTTAGCTTATCGGGCGGTGAGCAGTTCTTC.

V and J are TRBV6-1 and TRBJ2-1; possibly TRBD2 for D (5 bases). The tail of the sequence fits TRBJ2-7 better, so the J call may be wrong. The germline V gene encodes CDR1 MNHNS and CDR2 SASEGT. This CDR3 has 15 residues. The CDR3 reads CASRPGKSSYNEQYF. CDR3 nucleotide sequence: TGTGCCAGCAGGCCGGGGAAGAGCTCCTACAATGAGCAGTACTTC.

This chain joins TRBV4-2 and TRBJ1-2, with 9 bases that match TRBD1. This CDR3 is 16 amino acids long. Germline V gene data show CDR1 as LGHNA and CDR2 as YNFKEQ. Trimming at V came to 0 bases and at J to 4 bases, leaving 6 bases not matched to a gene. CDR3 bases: TGTGCCAGCAGCCAAGATAGGAACAGGGGGCCCTATGGCTACACCTTC. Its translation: CASSQDRNRGPYGYTF.

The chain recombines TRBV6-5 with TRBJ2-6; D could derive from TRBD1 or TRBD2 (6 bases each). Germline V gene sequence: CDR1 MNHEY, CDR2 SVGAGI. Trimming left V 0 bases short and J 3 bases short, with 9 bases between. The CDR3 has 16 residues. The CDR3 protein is CASSYSGGLGANVLTF. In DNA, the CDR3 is TGTGCCAGCAGTTACTCAGGGGGGCTTGGGGCCAACGTCCTGACTTTC.

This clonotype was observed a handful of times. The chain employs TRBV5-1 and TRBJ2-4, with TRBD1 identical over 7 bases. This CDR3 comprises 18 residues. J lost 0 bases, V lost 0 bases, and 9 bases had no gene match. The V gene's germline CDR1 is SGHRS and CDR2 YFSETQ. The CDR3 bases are TGCGCCAGCAGCTTGGCGGGCAAGGGGGCCTTAGCCAAAAACATTCAGTACTTC. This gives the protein CASSLAGKGALAKNIQYF.

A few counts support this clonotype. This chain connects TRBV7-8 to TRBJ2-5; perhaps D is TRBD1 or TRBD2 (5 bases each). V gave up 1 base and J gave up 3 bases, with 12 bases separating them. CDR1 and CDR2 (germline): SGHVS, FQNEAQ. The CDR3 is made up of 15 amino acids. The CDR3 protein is CASSLGLRGEETQYF. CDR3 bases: TGTGCCAGCAGCTTAGGACTCCGAGGGGAAGAGACCCAGTACTTC.

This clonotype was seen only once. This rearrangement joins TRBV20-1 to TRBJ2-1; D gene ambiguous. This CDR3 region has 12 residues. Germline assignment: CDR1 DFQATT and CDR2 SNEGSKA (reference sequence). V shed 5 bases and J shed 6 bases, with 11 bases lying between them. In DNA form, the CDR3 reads TGCAGTGCTGAGGATGGTGGCAATGAGCAGTTCTTC. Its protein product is CSAEDGGNEQFF.

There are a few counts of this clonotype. The CDR3 region has the DNA TGTGCCAGCAGCCCCCTAGCTTTTGGCGATACGCAGTATTTT. It encodes CASSPLAFGDTQYF. The chain couples TRBV7-6 to TRBJ2-3; D perhaps matches TRBD2 (5 bases). Per germline, CDR1 SGHVS and CDR2 FNYEAQ. V shed 5 bases and J shed 6 bases, with 15 bases lying between them. The CDR3 sequence is 14 residues long.

CDR3 DNA: TGTGCCAGCAGCGGGGACGGAAAAGAGACCCAGTACTTC. It is translated as CASSGDGKETQYF. The V gene is TRBV28, the J gene TRBJ2-5; TRBD1 or TRBD2 may be the D gene (5 bases each). V was clipped by 6 bases and J by 3 bases, with 11 bases between them. There are 13 residues in the CDR3. Germline V gene sequence: CDR1 MDHEN, CDR2 SYDVKM.

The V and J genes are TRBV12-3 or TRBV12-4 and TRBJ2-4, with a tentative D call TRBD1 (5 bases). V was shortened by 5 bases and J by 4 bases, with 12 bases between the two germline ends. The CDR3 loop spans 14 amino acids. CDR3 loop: CASSLDSNKNIQYF. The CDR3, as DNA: TGTGCCAGCAGTCTAGACAGCAATAAAAACATTCAGTACTTC.

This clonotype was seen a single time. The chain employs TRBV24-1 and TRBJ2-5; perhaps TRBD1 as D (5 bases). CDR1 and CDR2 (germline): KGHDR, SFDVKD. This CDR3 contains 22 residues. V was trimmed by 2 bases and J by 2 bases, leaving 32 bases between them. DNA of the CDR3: TGTGCCACCAGTGATTCCTCGATATTCGCCAGGGCGAACCCAGAAAAACAAGAGACCCAGTACTTC. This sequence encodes CATSDSSIFARANPEKQETQYF.

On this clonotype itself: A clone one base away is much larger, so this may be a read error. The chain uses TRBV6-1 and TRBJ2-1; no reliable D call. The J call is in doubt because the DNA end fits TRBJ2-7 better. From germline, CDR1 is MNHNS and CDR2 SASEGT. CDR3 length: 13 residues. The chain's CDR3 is CASSEAGYGEQYF. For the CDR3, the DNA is TGTGCCAGCAGTGAAGCGGGGTATGGGGAGCAGTACTTC.

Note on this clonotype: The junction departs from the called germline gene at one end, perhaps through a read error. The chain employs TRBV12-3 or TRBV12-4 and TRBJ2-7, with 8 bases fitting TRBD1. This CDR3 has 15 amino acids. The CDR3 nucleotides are TGTGCCTGCAGCACGACAGGGGACGGGGTAGGGGAGCAGTACTTC. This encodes CACSTTGDGVGEQYF.